This T cell receptor (beta chain) was captured by sequencing in a study of CD8 T cells in Susac syndrome. Study context: The sequenced Susac syndrome patients comprised five or six with active disease and about 8 in remission.

RNA was extracted with the RNeasy kit, and a quantity of roughly 0.45 to 1 ug was reverse transcribed using random hexamers. TCRdb fed the immunoSEQ multiplex PCR reads into MiXCR, producing one record per CDR3 protein. The sample carries roughly 150,000 distinct CDR3 sequences, around 95% recorded once. V was shortened by 6 bases and J by 6 bases, with 10 bases between the two germline ends. Per germline, CDR1 LNHDA and CDR2 SQIVND (reference sequence). This CDR3 has 12 amino acids. Source material: CD8+ T cells from PBMCs. V is TRBV19 and J is TRBJ2-3, with D hard to call. The sequence was collected from a human donor with Susac syndrome. CDR3 nucleotide sequence: TGTGCCAGTAGCTATATGGGGGATACGCAGTATTTT. Its translation is CASSYMGDTQYF.